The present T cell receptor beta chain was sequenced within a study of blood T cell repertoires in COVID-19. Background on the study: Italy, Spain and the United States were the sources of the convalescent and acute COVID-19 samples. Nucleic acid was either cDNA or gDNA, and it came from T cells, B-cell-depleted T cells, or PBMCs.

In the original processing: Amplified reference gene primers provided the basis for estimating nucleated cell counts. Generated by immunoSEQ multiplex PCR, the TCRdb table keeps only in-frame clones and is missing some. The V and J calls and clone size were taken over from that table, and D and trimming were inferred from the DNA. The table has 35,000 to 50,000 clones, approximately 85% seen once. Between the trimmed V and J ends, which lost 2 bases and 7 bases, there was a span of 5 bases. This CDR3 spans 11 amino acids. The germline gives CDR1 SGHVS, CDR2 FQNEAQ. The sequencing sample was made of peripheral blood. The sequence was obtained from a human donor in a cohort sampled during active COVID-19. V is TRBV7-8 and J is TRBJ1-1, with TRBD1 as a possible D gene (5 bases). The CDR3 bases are TGTGCCAGCAGCTTACAGGGTGAAGCTTTCTTT. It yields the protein CASSLQGEAFF.